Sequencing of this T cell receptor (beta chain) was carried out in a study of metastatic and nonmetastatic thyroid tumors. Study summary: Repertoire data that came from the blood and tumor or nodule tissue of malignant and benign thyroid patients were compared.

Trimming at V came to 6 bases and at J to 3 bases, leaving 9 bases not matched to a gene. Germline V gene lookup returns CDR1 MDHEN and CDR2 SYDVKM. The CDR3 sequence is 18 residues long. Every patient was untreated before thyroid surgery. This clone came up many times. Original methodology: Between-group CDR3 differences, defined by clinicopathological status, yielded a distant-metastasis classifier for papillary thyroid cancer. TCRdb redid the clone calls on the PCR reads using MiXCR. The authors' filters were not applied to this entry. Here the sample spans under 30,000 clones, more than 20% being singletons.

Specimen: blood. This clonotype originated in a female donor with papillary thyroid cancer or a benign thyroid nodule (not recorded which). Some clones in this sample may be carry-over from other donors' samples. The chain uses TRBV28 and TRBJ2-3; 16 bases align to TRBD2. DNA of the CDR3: TGTGCCAGCAGGGGGACTAGCGGGAGGGCCTTGGGTACAGATACGCAGTATTTT. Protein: CASRGTSGRALGTDTQYF. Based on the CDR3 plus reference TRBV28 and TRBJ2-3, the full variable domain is DVKVTQSSRYLVKRTGEKVFLECVQDMDHENMFWYRQDPGLGLRLIYFSYDVKMKEKGDIPEGYSVSREKKERFSLILESASTNQTSMYLCASRGTSGRALGTDTQYFGPGTRLTVL.